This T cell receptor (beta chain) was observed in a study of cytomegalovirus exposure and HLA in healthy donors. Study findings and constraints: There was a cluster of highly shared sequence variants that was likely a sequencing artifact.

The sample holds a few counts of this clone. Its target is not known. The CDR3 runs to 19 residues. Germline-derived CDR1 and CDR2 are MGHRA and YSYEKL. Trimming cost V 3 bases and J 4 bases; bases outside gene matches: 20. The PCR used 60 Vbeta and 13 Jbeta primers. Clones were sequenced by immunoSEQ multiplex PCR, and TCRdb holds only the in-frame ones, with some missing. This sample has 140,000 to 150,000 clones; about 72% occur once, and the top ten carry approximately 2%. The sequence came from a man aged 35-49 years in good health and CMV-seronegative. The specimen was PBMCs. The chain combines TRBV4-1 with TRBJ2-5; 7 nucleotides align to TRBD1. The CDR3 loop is CASSHIILRGQPKRETQYF. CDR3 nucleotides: TGCGCCAGCAGCCATATAATTCTCAGGGGACAGCCTAAGAGAGAGACCCAGTACTTC.